This TCR beta chain was found in a study of technical replicates of blood from a few donors (dated by TCRdb to 2016 to 2017). Library construction relied on the immunoSEQ multiplex PCR assay. What TCRdb holds here is the immuneACCESS table cut down to in-frame rearrangements. Part of the clones is not present; checked against another copy, under half of the missing clones reflect an unresolved V gene, and the others are unexplained. Across this sample there are around 72,000 clones, with approximately 93% seen only once. The ten top clones hold 4.7% of the sample. Comment on this clone: Its recognized antigen is unknown. Base qualities are not at hand, and no much larger clone is one base apart.

The sequence came from a human donor in good health. Some clones in this sample may be carry-over from other donors' samples. Sequenced material: PBMCs.

The CDR3 amino acid sequence is: CASSLDRAGYGYTF. The DNA is TGTGCCAGCAGCCTGGACAGGGCAGGCTATGGCTACACCTTC. The V and J genes are TRBV14 and TRBJ1-2, with 8 central nucleotides matching TRBD1. The CDR3 goes from the cysteine to the phenylalanine over 14 residues. Only the CDR3 part of the read is kept: 42 bases, read in frame from the first base. In the germline V gene, CDR1 corresponds to SGHDN and CDR2 to FVKESK. For this chain, trimming is 4 bases at the V end and 4 bases at the J end, and the number of junction bases without a gene match is 5.